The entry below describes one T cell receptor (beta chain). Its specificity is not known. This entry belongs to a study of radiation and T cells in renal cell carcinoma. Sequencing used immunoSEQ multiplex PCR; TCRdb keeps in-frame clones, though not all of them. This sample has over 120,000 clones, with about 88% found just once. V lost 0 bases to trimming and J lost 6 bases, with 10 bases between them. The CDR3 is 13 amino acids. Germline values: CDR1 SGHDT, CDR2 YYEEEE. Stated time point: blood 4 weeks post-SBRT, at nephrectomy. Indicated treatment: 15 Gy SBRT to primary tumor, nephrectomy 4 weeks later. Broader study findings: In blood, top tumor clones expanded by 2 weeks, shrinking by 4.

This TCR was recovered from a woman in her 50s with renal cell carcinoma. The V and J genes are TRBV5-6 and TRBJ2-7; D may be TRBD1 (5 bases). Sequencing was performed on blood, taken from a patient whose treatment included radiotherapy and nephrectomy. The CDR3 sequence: CASSLGTGGEQYF. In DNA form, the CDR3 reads TGTGCCAGCAGCTTGGGAACAGGTGGCGAGCAGTACTTC.